This T cell receptor (beta chain) was documented in a study of graft-versus-host responses after intestinal transplantation. As for the study in general: Recipients obtained multivisceral, liver-intestinal, or isolated intestinal transplants.

Intraepithelial and lamina propria lymphocytes were freed from processed graft tissue. Study-wide findings and caveats: Maximum circulating GvH clone levels tracked with early post-transplant HvG decreases.

This CDR3 is built from 16 residues. Trimming left V 7 bases short and J 6 bases short, with 21 bases between. Germline assignment: CDR1 SGHNT and CDR2 YENEEA. Produced via immunoSEQ multiplex PCR; TCRdb's table is partial and in-frame only. The table records thousands of clones, roughly 85% of them present only once. As concerns this clone: What it binds is unknown.

The clonotype originates from a human patient who received an intestinal transplant, so some T cells may come from the graft donor. The V and J genes are TRBV11-3 and TRBJ1-4, with D tentatively TRBD1 (6 bases). This specimen consisted of ileum tissue, obtained nearly 310 days after intestinal transplant. DNA for the CDR3: TGTGCCAGCACCCTCACAATCGGGGGCAGATATGAAAAACTGTTTTTT. It translates to CASTLTIGGRYEKLFF.